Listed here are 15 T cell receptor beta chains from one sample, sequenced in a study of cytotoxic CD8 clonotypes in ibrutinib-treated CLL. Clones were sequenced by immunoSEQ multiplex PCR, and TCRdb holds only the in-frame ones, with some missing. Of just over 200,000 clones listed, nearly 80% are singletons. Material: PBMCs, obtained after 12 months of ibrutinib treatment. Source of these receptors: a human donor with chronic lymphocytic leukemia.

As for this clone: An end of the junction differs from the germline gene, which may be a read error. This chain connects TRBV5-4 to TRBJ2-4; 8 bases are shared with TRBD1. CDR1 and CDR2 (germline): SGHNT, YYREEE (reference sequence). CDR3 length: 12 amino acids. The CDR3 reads CASSSTPGGQDF. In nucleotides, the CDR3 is TGTGCCAGCAGCTCAACCCCAGGGGGACAGGACTTC.

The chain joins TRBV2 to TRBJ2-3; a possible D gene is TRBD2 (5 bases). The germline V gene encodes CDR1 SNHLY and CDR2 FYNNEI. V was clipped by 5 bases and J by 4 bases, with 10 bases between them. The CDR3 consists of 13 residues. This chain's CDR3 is CASSITRADTQYF. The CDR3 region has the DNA TGTGCCAGCAGTATCACTAGAGCAGATACGCAGTATTTT.

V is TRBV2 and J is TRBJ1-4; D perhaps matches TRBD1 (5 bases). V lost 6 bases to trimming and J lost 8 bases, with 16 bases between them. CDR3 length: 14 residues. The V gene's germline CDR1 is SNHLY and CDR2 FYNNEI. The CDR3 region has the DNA TGTGCCAGCAGAGACCCTTCGGGGGGAGAAAAACTGTTTTTT. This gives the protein CASRDPSGGEKLFF.

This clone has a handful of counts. As DNA, the CDR3 is TGTGCCAGCAGCGTACGACAGGTTAACACCGGGGAGCTGTTTTTT. This translates into CASSVRQVNTGELFF. This chain connects TRBV2 to TRBJ2-2; tentatively, D is TRBD1 (6 bases). Per germline, CDR1 SNHLY and CDR2 FYNNEI. The CDR3 is made up of 15 amino acids. Trimming shortened V by 6 bases and J by 2 bases, and 13 bases separated the two germline ends.

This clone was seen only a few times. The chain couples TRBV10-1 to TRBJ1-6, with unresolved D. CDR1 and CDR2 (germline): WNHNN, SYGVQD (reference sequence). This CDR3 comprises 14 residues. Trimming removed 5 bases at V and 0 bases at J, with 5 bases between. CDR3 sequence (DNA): TGCGCCAGCAGTCTGGGCTCCTATAATTCACCCCTCCACTTT. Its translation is CASSLGSYNSPLHF.

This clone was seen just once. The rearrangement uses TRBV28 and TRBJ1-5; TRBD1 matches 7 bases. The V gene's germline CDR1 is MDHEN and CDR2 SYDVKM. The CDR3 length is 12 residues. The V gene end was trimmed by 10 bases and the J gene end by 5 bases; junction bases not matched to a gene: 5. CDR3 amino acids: CATRTGDQPQHF. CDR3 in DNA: TGTGCCACCCGGACAGGAGATCAGCCCCAGCATTTT.

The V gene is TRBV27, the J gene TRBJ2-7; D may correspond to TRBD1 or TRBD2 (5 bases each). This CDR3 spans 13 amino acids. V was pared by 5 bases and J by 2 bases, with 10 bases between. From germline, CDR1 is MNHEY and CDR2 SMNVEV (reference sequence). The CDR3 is CASSPGRAYEQYF. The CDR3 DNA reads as TGTGCCAGCAGTCCGGGACGGGCCTACGAGCAGTACTTC.

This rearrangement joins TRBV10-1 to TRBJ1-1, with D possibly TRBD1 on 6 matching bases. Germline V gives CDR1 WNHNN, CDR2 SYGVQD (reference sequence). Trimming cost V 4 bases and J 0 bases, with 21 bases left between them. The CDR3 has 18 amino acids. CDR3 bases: TGCGCCAGCAGTGCCAACACAGGGTTTGAGGGGATGAACACTGAAGCTTTCTTT. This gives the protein CASSANTGFEGMNTEAFF.

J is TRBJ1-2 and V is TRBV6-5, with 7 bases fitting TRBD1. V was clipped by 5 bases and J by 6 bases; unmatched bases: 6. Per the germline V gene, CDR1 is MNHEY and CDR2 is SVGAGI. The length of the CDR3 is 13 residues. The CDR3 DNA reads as TGTGCCAGCAGTGGCAGGGGGTTTGATGGCTACACCTTC. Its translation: CASSGRGFDGYTF.

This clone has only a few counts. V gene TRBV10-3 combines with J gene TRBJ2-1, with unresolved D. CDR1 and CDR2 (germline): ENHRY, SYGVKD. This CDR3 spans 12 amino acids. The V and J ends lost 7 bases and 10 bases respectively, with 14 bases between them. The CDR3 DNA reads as TGTGCCATCAAGGGTGGAGATGGCGAGCAGTTCTTC. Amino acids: CAIKGGDGEQFF.

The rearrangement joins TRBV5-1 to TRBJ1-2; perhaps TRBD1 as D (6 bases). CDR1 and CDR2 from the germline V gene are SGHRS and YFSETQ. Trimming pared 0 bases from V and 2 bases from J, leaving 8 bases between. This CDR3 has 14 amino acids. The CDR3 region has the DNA TGCGCCAGCAGCTTGGGTAGGGGGAACTATGGCTACACCTTC. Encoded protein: CASSLGRGNYGYTF.

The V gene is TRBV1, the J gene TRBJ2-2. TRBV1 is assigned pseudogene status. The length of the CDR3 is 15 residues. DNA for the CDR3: TGCACCAGCAGCCAACAGAGATCGAACACCGGGGAGCTGTTTTTT. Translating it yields CTSSQQRSNTGELFF.

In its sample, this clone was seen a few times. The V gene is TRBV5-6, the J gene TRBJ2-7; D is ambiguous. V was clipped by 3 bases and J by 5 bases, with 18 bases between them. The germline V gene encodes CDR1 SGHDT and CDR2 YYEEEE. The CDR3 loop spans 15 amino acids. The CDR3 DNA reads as TGTGCCAGCAGCTCCGTTTTCTGGGCCCCCAACGAGCAGTACTTC. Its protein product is CASSSVFWAPNEQYF.

The CDR3 spells CASSVSRDTQYF. The CDR3 bases are TGTGCCAGCAGCGTTTCCAGAGATACGCAGTATTTT. The rearrangement uses TRBV7-8 and TRBJ2-3; D is unresolved. The CDR3 extends over 12 amino acids. Per the germline V gene, CDR1 is SGHVS and CDR2 is FQNEAQ. V was cut by 5 bases and J by 5 bases, with 8 bases left in between. Using reference TRBV7-8 and TRBJ2-3 for the parts outside the CDR3, the full variable domain is GAGVSQSPRYKVAKRGQDVALRCDPISGHVSLFWYQQALGQGPEFLTYFQNEAQLDKSGLPSDRFFAERPEGSVSTLKIQRTQQEDSAVYLCASSVSRDTQYFGPGTRLTVL.

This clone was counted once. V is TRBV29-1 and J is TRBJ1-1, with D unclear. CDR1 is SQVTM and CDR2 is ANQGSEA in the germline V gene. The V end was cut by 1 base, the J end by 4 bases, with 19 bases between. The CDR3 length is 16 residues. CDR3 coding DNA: TGCAGCGTTGAAGTCTGGATAGGCGCCCTGAGCACTGAAGCTTTCTTT. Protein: CSVEVWIGALSTEAFF.